This T cell receptor beta chain appears in the sequencing data of a study of cytomegalovirus exposure and HLA in healthy donors. The method was immunoSEQ multiplex PCR; TCRdb's version includes in-frame clones alone and lacks a portion of them. Of fewer than 120,000 clones listed, roughly 90% are singletons. Germline V gene lookup returns CDR1 SGHRS and CDR2 YFSETQ. V lost 3 bases, J lost 6 bases, and 7 bases stayed unmatched. CDR3 length: 14 residues. This TCR was sampled from a woman aged 25 to 39 in good health and CMV-seropositive. Material for sequencing was PBMCs. The chain is built from TRBV5-1 and TRBJ1-1, with 8 bases aligning to TRBD1. CDR3 in amino acids: CASSSLQGAAEAFF. CDR3 nucleotides: TGCGCCAGCAGCTCTCTTCAGGGGGCAGCTGAAGCTTTCTTT.